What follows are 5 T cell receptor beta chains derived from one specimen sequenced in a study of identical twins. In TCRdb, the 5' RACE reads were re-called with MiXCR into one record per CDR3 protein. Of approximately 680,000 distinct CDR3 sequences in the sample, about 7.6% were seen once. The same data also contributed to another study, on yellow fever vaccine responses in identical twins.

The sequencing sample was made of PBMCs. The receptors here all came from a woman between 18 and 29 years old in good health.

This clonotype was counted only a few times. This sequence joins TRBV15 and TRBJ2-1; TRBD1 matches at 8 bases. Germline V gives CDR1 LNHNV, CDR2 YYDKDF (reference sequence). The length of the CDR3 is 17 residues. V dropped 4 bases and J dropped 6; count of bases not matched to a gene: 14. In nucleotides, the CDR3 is TGTGCCACCAGCACTAAACCGGGACAGGTGAACCCCAATGAGCAGTTCTTC. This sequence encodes CATSTKPGQVNPNEQFF. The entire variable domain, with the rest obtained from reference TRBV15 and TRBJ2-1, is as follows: DAMVIQNPRYQVTQFGKPVTLSCSQTLNHNVMYWYQQKSSQAPKLLFHYYDKDFNNEADTPDNFQSRRPNTSFCFLDIRSPGLGDTAMYLCATSTKPGQVNPNEQFFGPGTRLTVL.

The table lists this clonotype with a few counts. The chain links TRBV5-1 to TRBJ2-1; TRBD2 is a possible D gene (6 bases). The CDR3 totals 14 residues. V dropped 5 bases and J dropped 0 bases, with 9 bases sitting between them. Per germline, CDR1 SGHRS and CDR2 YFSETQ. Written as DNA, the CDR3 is TGCGCCAGCAGGCCGACTAGCTCCTACAATGAGCAGTTCTTC. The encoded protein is CASRPTSSYNEQFF.

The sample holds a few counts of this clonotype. The DNA for the CDR3 is TGCAGTGCTAGGGTCGCCAGGGTGAAAAGTTATTATGGCTACACCTTC. This encodes CSARVARVKSYYGYTF. The chain is built from TRBV20-1 and TRBJ1-2; D may be TRBD1 (5 bases). Trimming pared 3 bases from V and 5 bases from J, leaving 22 bases between. Germline values: CDR1 DFQATT, CDR2 SNEGSKA (reference sequence). The CDR3 sequence is 16 residues long.

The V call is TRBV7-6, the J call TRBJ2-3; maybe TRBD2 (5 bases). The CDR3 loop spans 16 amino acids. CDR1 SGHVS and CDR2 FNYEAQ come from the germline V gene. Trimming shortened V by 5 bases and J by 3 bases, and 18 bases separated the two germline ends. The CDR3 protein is CASSAGRERTTDTQYF. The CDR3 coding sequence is TGTGCCAGCAGCGCAGGCCGGGAAAGAACGACAGATACGCAGTATTTT.

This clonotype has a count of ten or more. The CDR3 loop is CATSRAIGGQQYF. CDR3 nucleotide sequence: TGTGCCACCAGCAGAGCAATCGGCGGTCAGCAGTACTTC. The chain links TRBV15 to TRBJ2-7, with D uncertain. Germline V gives CDR1 LNHNV, CDR2 YYDKDF (reference sequence). The CDR3 consists of 13 residues. V shed 1 base and J shed 8 bases, with 12 bases lying between them. Using reference TRBV15 and TRBJ2-7 for the parts outside the CDR3, the full variable domain is DAMVIQNPRYQVTQFGKPVTLSCSQTLNHNVMYWYQQKSSQAPKLLFHYYDKDFNNEADTPDNFQSRRPNTSFCFLDIRSPGLGDTAMYLCATSRAIGGQQYFGPGTRLTVT.